This TCR beta chain was identified during a study of shared clonotypes between healthy human individuals. This clone appeared once. The data were produced by immunoSEQ multiplex PCR, yet TCRdb's version contains in-frame clones alone and is incomplete. The table includes 2 million to 2.5 million clones, approximately 93% detected once. This CDR3 is built from 15 residues. Germline V gene lookup returns CDR1 KGHSH and CDR2 LQKENI. V was clipped by 9 bases and J by 2 bases, with 18 bases between them. The chain carries TRBV18 and TRBJ2-3; D may be TRBD1 (6 bases). Material for sequencing was naive CD4+ T cells from PBMCs. Regarding subset: CD45RA+ positively selected. This clonotype was obtained from a man between 18 and 29 years old in good health. Some clones in this sample may be carry-over from other donors' samples. CDR3 in DNA: TGTGCCAGTTCGACCGGGACACGGCACACAGATACGCAGTATTTT. It is translated as CASSTGTRHTDTQYF.